A selection of T cell receptor beta chains follows, all from one sample in a study of Graves' ophthalmopathy and Graves' hyperthyroidism. TCRdb reanalysed the multiplex PCR reads using MiXCR and keeps one entry per CDR3 protein. The sample consists of some 170,000 distinct CDR3 sequences, 35% to 50% of them appearing once. Sequencing input: peripheral blood. Receptors were obtained from a man between 25 and 39 years old with Graves' ophthalmopathy. Each CDR3 is given with its conserved first and last residue. The D gene is left open where the match is weak. Expanded clones are given a class, and other clones once, few, many or no size at all.

D | J | size | V | CDR3 | DNA
TRBD1 | TRBJ1-1 | once | TRBV28 | CASSMVTGGRNTEAFF | TGTGCCAGCAGTATGGTGACAGGGGGACGGAACACTGAAGCTTTCTTT
NA | TRBJ2-5 | medium-sized | TRBV12-3/TRBV12-4 | CASSPSETQYF | TGTGCCAGCAGTCCGTCCGAGACCCAGTACTTC
TRBD1 | TRBJ1-5 | few | TRBV6-1 | CASRKEGAGNQPQHF | TGTGCCAGCAGGAAAGAGGGGGCGGGTAATCAGCCCCAGCATTTT
TRBD1 | TRBJ2-5 | many | TRBV6-2/TRBV6-3 | CASSYRDRGRKETQYF | TGTGCCAGCAGTTACCGGGACAGGGGCCGTAAAGAGACCCAGTACTTC
TRBD1 | TRBJ1-1 | many | TRBV16 | CASSQSGTGMVNTEAFF | TGTGCCAGCAGCCAATCGGGGACAGGGATGGTGAACACTGAAGCTTTCTTT
NA | TRBJ1-6 | few | TRBV7-6 | CASSLRSDGSPLHF | TGTGCCAGCAGCTTACGGTCGGACGGGTCACCCCTCCACTTT
NA | TRBJ2-2 | many | TRBV28 | CASSYGSTGELFF | TGTGCCAGCAGCTACGGGTCGACCGGGGAGCTGTTTTTT
NA | TRBJ1-1 | few | TRBV6-1 | CASSTSKNTEAFF | TGTGCCAGCAGTACCTCAAAGAACACTGAAGCTTTCTTT
NA | TRBJ2-7 | NA | TRBV7-9 | CASSLAKVEGNEQYF | TGTGCCAGCAGCTTAGCGAAAGTAGAGGGTAACGAGCAGTACTTC
NA | TRBJ2-5 | many | TRBV6-5 | CASSYTGPGETQYF | TGTGCCAGCAGTTACACGGGCCCTGGGGAGACCCAGTACTTC
NA | TRBJ2-7 | many | TRBV30 | CAWRTNYEQYF | TGTGCCTGGAGGACCAACTACGAGCAGTACTTC
TRBD1 | TRBJ2-4 | many | TRBV28 | CASSFYRGVAKNIQYF | TGTGCCAGCAGTTTCTACAGGGGGGTAGCCAAAAACATTCAGTACTTC
NA | TRBJ1-1 | NA | TRBV12-3/TRBV12-4 | CASRRTRAGGDTEAFF | TGTGCCAGCAGGAGAACTCGCGCGGGGGGCGACACTGAAGCTTTCTTT
TRBD2 | TRBJ2-5 | NA | TRBV7-2 | CASSLFTSEETQYF | TGTGCCAGCAGCTTATTCACTAGCGAAGAGACCCAGTACTTC
NA | TRBJ2-7 | many | TRBV6-5 | CASSRAAGHPYEQYF | TGTGCCAGCAGTCGCGCCGCGGGACACCCCTACGAGCAGTACTTC
NA | TRBJ2-7 | many | TRBV2 | CASSEHSNSYEQYF | TGTGCCAGCAGTGAACATAGTAACTCCTACGAGCAGTACTTC
NA | TRBJ2-4 | many | TRBV20-1 | CSAEGNGPLRYF | TGCAGTGCTGAGGGGAACGGGCCCCTCAGGTACTTC
NA | TRBJ1-1 | NA | TRBV6-1 | CASSEGGQNMNTEAFF | TGTGCCAGCAGTGAAGGAGGGCAGAACATGAACACTGAAGCTTTCTTT
TRBD1 | TRBJ1-2 | few | TRBV27 | CASSYGTANYGYTF | TGTGCCAGCAGTTATGGGACAGCTAACTATGGCTACACCTTC
NA | TRBJ1-1 | few | TRBV29-1 | CSVRVNTEAFF | TGCAGCGTGAGAGTGAACACTGAAGCTTTCTTT
NA | TRBJ2-7 | few | TRBV27 | CASSFSVNSYEQYF | TGTGCCAGCAGTTTCTCGGTAAACTCCTACGAGCAGTACTTC
TRBD1 | TRBJ1-1 | many | TRBV15 | CATSTTDRGSTEAFF | TGTGCCACCAGCACCACGGACAGGGGGAGCACTGAAGCTTTCTTT
NA | TRBJ1-5 | many | TRBV30 | CAWSPQSNQPQHF | TGTGCCTGGAGTCCCCAAAGCAATCAGCCCCAGCATTTT
NA | TRBJ1-1 | many | TRBV28 | CASSLRAEAFF | TGTGCCAGCAGTTTAAGGGCAGAAGCTTTCTTT
NA | TRBJ2-7 | NA | TRBV10-1 | CASSEGGTTYEQYF | TGCGCCAGCAGTGAAGGTGGGACCACCTACGAGCAGTACTTC
NA | TRBJ2-4 | many | TRBV7-2 | CASSLQSRDIQYF | TGTGCCAGCAGCTTACAGTCCAGGGACATTCAGTACTTC
NA | TRBJ2-7 | many | TRBV18 | CASSPLRDEQYF | TGTGCCAGCTCACCACTCAGGGACGAGCAGTACTTC
NA | TRBJ2-5 | NA | TRBV20-1 | CSARDSYAQQETQYF | TGCAGTGCTAGAGATAGTTACGCACAGCAAGAGACCCAGTACTTC
NA | TRBJ1-2 | many | TRBV2 | CASSKNGRTVNYGYTF | TGTGCCAGCAGTAAAAATGGGAGGACCGTTAACTATGGCTACACCTTC
NA | TRBJ2-6 | NA | TRBV12-3/TRBV12-4 | CASSFGAYSGANVLTF | TGTGCCAGCAGTTTTGGTGCGTACTCTGGGGCCAACGTCCTGACTTTC
NA | TRBJ1-1 | many | TRBV5-1 | CASSLGGGRDTEAFF | TGCGCCAGCAGCTTGGGCGGGGGACGGGACACTGAAGCTTTCTTT
NA | TRBJ2-4 | many | TRBV7-8 | CASTPGPRIQYF | TGTGCCAGCACCCCGGGCCCGAGGATTCAGTACTTC
NA | TRBJ1-1 | NA | TRBV12-3/TRBV12-4 | CASSHPGLNTEAFF | TGTGCCAGCAGCCATCCGGGACTTAACACTGAAGCTTTCTTT
NA | TRBJ2-7 | once | TRBV28 | CASSFQSLGLYEQYF | TGTGCCAGCAGTTTTCAGAGTCTAGGTCTGTACGAGCAGTACTTC
TRBD1 | TRBJ1-1 | NA | TRBV6-2/TRBV6-3 | CASRESRGKNTEAFF | TGTGCCAGCCGGGAAAGCAGGGGGAAGAACACTGAAGCTTTCTTT
TRBD1 | TRBJ1-1 | many | TRBV5-1 | CASSLEDRGGSTEAFF | TGCGCCAGCAGCTTGGAGGACAGGGGAGGAAGTACTGAAGCTTTCTTT
TRBD1 | TRBJ1-1 | NA | TRBV6-1 | CAAQTGDGGTEAFF | TGTGCCGCCCAGACAGGGGATGGCGGCACTGAAGCTTTCTTT
NA | TRBJ2-7 | NA | TRBV7-2 | CASSLARDRAYEQYF | TGTGCCAGCAGCTTAGCGAGGGATAGGGCTTACGAGCAGTACTTC
TRBD2 | TRBJ2-5 | NA | TRBV6-5 | CASSWGLAQGETQYF | TGTGCCAGCAGTTGGGGACTAGCTCAAGGAGAGACCCAGTACTTC
NA | TRBJ1-3 | NA | TRBV6-1 | CASKDGAYSGNTIYF | TGTGCCAGCAAAGACGGAGCTTACTCTGGAAACACCATATATTTT
TRBD1 | TRBJ2-5 | NA | TRBV6-1 | CASRKGTAQETQYF | TGTGCCAGCAGGAAGGGGACAGCACAAGAGACCCAGTACTTC
TRBD1 | TRBJ1-6 | many | TRBV7-9 | CASSWGQAPAPLHF | TGTGCCAGCAGCTGGGGACAGGCCCCGGCACCCCTCCACTTT